These T cell receptor beta chains were read from a single sample in a study of shared clonotypes between healthy human individuals. The protocol was immunoSEQ multiplex PCR, while the TCRdb copy is restricted to in-frame clones and leaves out a portion. The sample holds 2 million to 2.5 million clones, approximately 94% seen once. Specimen: naive CD4+ T cells sorted from blood. The origin of the receptors is a man aged 18-30 years in good health. Both conserved end residues are part of each CDR3. D genes are given only for firm matches. For some rows the clone size is stated as once, few or many, or as a class when expanded; others skip it.

D	V	size	J	DNA	CDR3
-	TRBV7-6	-	TRBJ1-2	TGTGCCAGCAGCTCCGGACAGCTATCACTCTATGGCTACACCTTC	CASSSGQLSLYGYTF
-	TRBV5-1	-	TRBJ1-6	TGCGCCAGCAGCTTGGTCGCAGGAAATAATTCACCCCTCCACTTT	CASSLVAGNNSPLHF
-	TRBV29-1	-	TRBJ2-7	TGCAGCGTCGTAGGGCCAGGGAACTACGAGCAGTACTTC	CSVVGPGNYEQYF
TRBD1	TRBV4-1	-	TRBJ1-2	TGCGCCAGCAGCCTTTTTTTCCGGACAGGGGATGGCTACACCTTC	CASSLFFRTGDGYTF
-	TRBV10-2	-	TRBJ1-6	TGCGCCAGCAGTGAGGAAGGGCGCCTCCACTTT	CASSEEGRLHF
TRBD1	TRBV29-1	once	TRBJ1-1	TGCAGCGTCGCCTCACAGGGGGCGGCTGAAGCTTTCTTT	CSVASQGAAEAFF
-	TRBV18	-	TRBJ2-5	TGTGCCAGCTCACAAGACCAGTCGGAGACCCAGTACTTC	CASSQDQSETQYF
-	TRBV7-2	-	TRBJ1-1	TGTGCCAGCAGCCCGGGGGCGGGTAACACTGAAGCTTTCTTT	CASSPGAGNTEAFF
TRBD1	TRBV5-4	-	TRBJ2-5	TGTGCCAGCAGCTTGTTGGACAGGGAAGAGACCCAGTACTTC	CASSLLDREETQYF
TRBD1	TRBV6-1	-	TRBJ2-6	TGTGCCAGCAGTGAACCCGGGACAGGGAGCTCTGGGGCCAACGTCCTGACTTTC	CASSEPGTGSSGANVLTF
-	TRBV6-6	-	TRBJ2-7	TGTGCCAGCACCCACGAAGGGCGGCCCTACGAGCAGTACTTC	CASTHEGRPYEQYF
-	TRBV7-2	-	TRBJ2-7	TGTGCCAGCAGCCAGGCCCTAGGGGGCTACGAGCAGTACTTC	CASSQALGGYEQYF
-	TRBV6-5	-	TRBJ2-5	TGTGCCAGCAGTATCTTCGGTGGGTTGGAGACCCAGTACTTC	CASSIFGGLETQYF
-	TRBV6-5	-	TRBJ1-1	TGTGCCAGCAGTTACAGCATTGGAGGCCCGCACGGAGCTTTCTTT	CASSYSIGGPHGAFF
-	TRBV2	-	TRBJ2-7	TGTGCCAGCAGGGGGACACCAGGTCCTCCCCGAATCTACGAGCAGTACTTC	CASRGTPGPPRIYEQYF
-	TRBV28	-	TRBJ2-5	TGTGCCAGCAGTTTACTGGGGAGCGGAAAGACCCAGTACTTC	CASSLLGSGKTQYF
TRBD1	TRBV6-5	-	TRBJ1-2	TGTGCCAGTTCCCGATCGGGACAGGGACCGGGTGGCTACACCTTC	CASSRSGQGPGGYTF
-	TRBV18	-	TRBJ2-5	TGTGCCAGCTCACCCACCTCAGGAATGGGGGAGACCCAGTACTTC	CASSPTSGMGETQYF
-	TRBV9	-	TRBJ1-6	TGTGCCAGCAGCGTAGGGGGGCAGTATAATTCACCCCTCCACTTT	CASSVGGQYNSPLHF
-	TRBV2	-	TRBJ2-5	TGTGCCAGCAGTCCCTCAGGGACCCAGTACTTC	CASSPSGTQYF
TRBD2	TRBV10-3	-	TRBJ2-7	TGTGCCATCAGTACTAGCGGGAGTGTATACGAGCAGTACTTC	CAISTSGSVYEQYF
-	TRBV6-1	-	TRBJ2-7	TGTGCCAGCAGTGAAGAGGGCAGTGTTTACGAACAGTACTTC	CASSEEGSVYEQYF
TRBD2	TRBV30	-	TRBJ2-1	TGTGCCTGGAGTCCCTTACCCGGGACTAGCGGGAGTGTGGCTGAGCAGTTCTTC	CAWSPLPGTSGSVAEQFF
-	TRBV5-6	-	TRBJ1-4	TGTGCCAGCAGCCGTCCGATGGGGGGCACTGAAAAACTGTTTTTT	CASSRPMGGTEKLFF
-	TRBV5-1	-	TRBJ1-2	TGCGCCAGCAGCTGGGCAGCCTACTATGGCTACACCTTC	CASSWAAYYGYTF
TRBD1	TRBV6-1	-	TRBJ2-7	TGTGCCAGCAGTTCAACCGGGACAGCCTTTATGGTGTACTTC	CASSSTGTAFMVYF